The T cell receptor (beta chain) under discussion was sequenced for a study of PD-L1 blockade in urothelial cancer. Turning to the study itself: Bladder-origin urothelial cancer in males described about 85% of the 29 patients. Analysis of the blood was performed 3 weeks (second dose) and 6 weeks after treatment start.

Time point: pretreatment peripheral blood. All patients handed over anywhere from 1 to 8 samples, pretreatment and on-treatment. V was clipped by 2 bases and J by 9 bases, with 9 bases between them. The CDR3 extends over 12 amino acids. CDR1 and CDR2 from the germline V gene are SGHKS and YYEKEE (reference sequence). Sequenced by immunoSEQ multiplex PCR; TCRdb stores in-frame clones only, minus some. This repertoire shows roughly 130,000 clones, roughly 84% found once; its top ten account for 2.5% to 3.5%. Sample: PBMCs, taken around atezolizumab (anti-PD-L1) treatment. The sequence was obtained from a man between 45 and 60 years old with urothelial cancer. The chain employs TRBV5-5 and TRBJ1-3, with D maybe TRBD1 (6 bases). CDR3 sequence reads: CASSLQGTTIYF. The CDR3 DNA follows: TGTGCCAGCAGCTTACAGGGTACCACCATATATTTT.